This TCR beta chain appears in the sequencing data of a study of T-cell reconstitution after alpha-beta-depleted transplantation in children. The germline V gene has CDR1 LGHNA and CDR2 YNFKEQ. Germline trimming cut 1 base from V and 2 bases from J; bases unmatched to any gene: 14. The CDR3 consists of 20 residues. This clonotype was detected a few times. TCRbeta library preparation incorporated unique molecular identifiers. TCRdb independently ran MiXCR on the PCR reads; one entry per CDR3 protein. The sample yields about 500,000 distinct CDR3 sequences, about 30% seen once. The material sequenced was PBMCs from the stem cell graft donor, taken from the stem cell graft. This chain uses TRBV4-2 with TRBJ2-3; 11 nucleotides line up with TRBD2. The receptor comes from a human donor who donated a stem cell graft to a child with aplastic anemia. As DNA, the CDR3 is TGTGCCAGCAGCCAAGGGCTAGCGGGAGGAGGGATACTGTTCACAGATACGCAGTATTTT. Its protein is CASSQGLAGGGILFTDTQYF.